The next 3 T cell receptor beta chains were all read from a single sample in a study of identical twins. TCRdb processed the 5' RACE reads anew with MiXCR; each CDR3 protein has one entry. In the table there are about 550,000 distinct CDR3 sequences, 20% to 25% of which are singletons. A further study also used this sample, focusing on yellow fever vaccine responses in identical twins.

Sequencing input: CD4+ T cells sorted from blood. Every receptor here comes from a woman aged 18 to 35 in good health.

This chain connects TRBV5-1 to TRBJ2-2, with 9 bases fitting TRBD2. The CDR3 covers 17 residues. Germline V lookup: CDR1 SGHRS, CDR2 YFSETQ. The CDR3 here is CAGRSSGGDENTGELFF. CDR3 nucleotides: TGCGCAGGCCGGAGTAGCGGGGGAGACGAGAACACCGGGGAGCTGTTTTTT.

The rearrangement uses TRBV4-1 and TRBJ1-1, with 9 bases lining up with TRBD1. The CDR3 is made up of 15 amino acids. The V gene end was trimmed by 3 bases and the J gene end by 1 base; junction bases not matched to a gene: 3. Germline CDR1 and CDR2: MGHRA and YSYEKL. The CDR3: CASSHSDRGNTEAFF. CDR3 DNA sequence: TGCGCCAGCAGCCACTCGGACAGGGGGAACACTGAAGCTTTCTTT.

This clonotype was seen a few times. The chain has TRBV12-3 or TRBV12-4 and TRBJ1-2; TRBD1 matches 10 bases. The V and J ends lost 11 bases and 7 bases, in that order; junction bases with no gene match: 10. The CDR3 loop spans 13 amino acids. The CDR3 protein is CALMRWTGGGYTF. CDR3 DNA sequence: TGTGCCCTAATGAGGTGGACAGGGGGTGGCTACACCTTC.